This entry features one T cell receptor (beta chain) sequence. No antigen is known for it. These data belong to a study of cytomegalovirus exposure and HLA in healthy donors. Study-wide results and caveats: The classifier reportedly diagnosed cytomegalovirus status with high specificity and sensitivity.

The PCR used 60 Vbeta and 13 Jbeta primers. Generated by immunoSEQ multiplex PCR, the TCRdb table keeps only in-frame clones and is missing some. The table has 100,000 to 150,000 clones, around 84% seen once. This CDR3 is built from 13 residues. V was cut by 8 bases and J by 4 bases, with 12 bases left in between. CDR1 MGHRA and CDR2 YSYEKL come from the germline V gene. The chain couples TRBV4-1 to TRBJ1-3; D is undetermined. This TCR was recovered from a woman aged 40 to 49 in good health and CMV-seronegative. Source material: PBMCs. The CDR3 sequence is CASRPVAGNTIYF. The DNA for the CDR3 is TGCGCCAGCCGCCCCGTAGCGGGAAACACCATATATTTT.